This passage covers 16 T cell receptor beta chains from one sample sequenced in a study of cytomegalovirus exposure and HLA in healthy donors. TCRdb's table, derived via immunoSEQ multiplex PCR, lists solely in-frame clones and lacks some. Found here are about 65,000 clones, around 92% of them singletons; the top ten hold roughly 1.3%. The sequenced sample was PBMCs. The origin of the receptors is a woman under 30 in good health and CMV-seronegative.

This clone appeared a single time. This rearrangement joins TRBV28 to TRBJ2-7, with 11 bases lining up with TRBD2. This CDR3 contains 15 residues. Germline V lookup: CDR1 MDHEN, CDR2 SYDVKM. J gave up 4 bases and V 2 bases, and 4 bases lay outside the gene matches. The CDR3 loop is CASSLRLAGGYEQYF. The CDR3 DNA reads TGTGCCAGCAGTTTAAGGCTAGCGGGGGGTTACGAGCAGTACTTC. Full variable domain (outside the CDR3, taken from reference TRBV28 and TRBJ2-7): DVKVTQSSRYLVKRTGEKVFLECVQDMDHENMFWYRQDPGLGLRLIYFSYDVKMKEKGDIPEGYSVSREKKERFSLILESASTNQTSMYLCASSLRLAGGYEQYFGPGTRLTVT.

The J gene is TRBJ2-5, the V gene TRBV6-6, with 9 bases identical to TRBD2. The CDR3 contains 14 residues. Germline loops: CDR1 MNHNY, CDR2 SVGAGI (reference sequence). V lost 6 bases and J lost 4; bases outside the gene matches: 6. CDR3 loop: CASSDPTSGETQYF. The CDR3 nucleotides are TGTGCCAGCAGCGATCCGACTAGCGGAGAGACCCAGTACTTC.

The chain is built from TRBV5-6 and TRBJ2-1; D call uncertain. The V end was cut by 2 bases, the J end by 4 bases, with 10 bases between. Germline CDR1 SGHDT, CDR2 YYEEEE. There are 14 residues in the CDR3. Here the CDR3 DNA reads TGTGCCAGCAGCTTCCCCTTCGGGTACAATGAGCAGTTCTTC. Translating gives CASSFPFGYNEQFF.

The V and J genes are TRBV28 and TRBJ2-5; 8 nucleotides line up with TRBD1. The CDR3 is made up of 14 amino acids. Trimming at V came to 3 bases and at J to 6 bases, leaving 6 bases not matched to a gene. In germline, CDR1 is MDHEN, CDR2 SYDVKM. The chain's CDR3 is CASSLTGASKTQYF. CDR3 nucleotide sequence: TGTGCCAGCAGTTTGACAGGGGCGTCGAAGACCCAGTACTTC. Full variable domain (rest looked up from reference TRBV28 and TRBJ2-5): DVKVTQSSRYLVKRTGEKVFLECVQDMDHENMFWYRQDPGLGLRLIYFSYDVKMKEKGDIPEGYSVSREKKERFSLILESASTNQTSMYLCASSLTGASKTQYFGPGTRLLVL.

The V call is TRBV6-5, the J call TRBJ2-2; unclear D gene. Trimming shortened V by 2 bases and J by 6 bases, and 16 bases separated the two germline ends. CDR3 length: 16 residues. The V gene's germline CDR1 is MNHEY and CDR2 SVGAGI. The CDR3 here is CASSYQSSFFPGELFF. In nucleotides, the CDR3 is TGTGCCAGCAGTTACCAGTCTAGTTTCTTCCCCGGGGAGCTGTTTTTT.

The CDR3 DNA reads TGTGCCAGCAGTTTCCCGGACAGGGCGGTGCAGCCCCAGCATTTT. Translating gives CASSFPDRAVQPQHF. This chain uses TRBV28 with TRBJ1-5, with 8 bases fitting TRBD1. CDR3 length: 15 residues. V shed 3 bases, J shed 7 bases, and the junction held 8 bases outside the gene matches. Germline V gene sequence: CDR1 MDHEN, CDR2 SYDVKM. Supplemented by reference TRBV28 and TRBJ1-5, the full variable domain reads DVKVTQSSRYLVKRTGEKVFLECVQDMDHENMFWYRQDPGLGLRLIYFSYDVKMKEKGDIPEGYSVSREKKERFSLILESASTNQTSMYLCASSFPDRAVQPQHFGDGTRLSIL.

The chain couples TRBV5-5 to TRBJ1-6; D call uncertain. With 3 bases removed from V and 4 bases from J, the gap between germline ends came to 14 bases. Germline-derived CDR1 and CDR2 are SGHKS and YYEKEE (reference sequence). The CDR3 has 16 residues. The CDR3 DNA reads TGTGCCAGCAGCTCGATCGACAAGTTATATAATTCACCCCTCCACTTT. This translates into CASSSIDKLYNSPLHF.

The rearrangement links TRBV6-5 to TRBJ1-1; D call uncertain. Germline CDR1 MNHEY, CDR2 SVGAGI. CDR3 size: 13 residues. V was cut by 2 bases and J by 2 bases, with 6 bases left in between. CDR3 DNA sequence: TGTGCCAGCAGTTACGGAGGAAACACTGAAGCTTTCTTT. This gives the protein CASSYGGNTEAFF.

This chain connects TRBV11-1 to TRBJ2-3; D is undetermined. Trimming removed 3 bases at V and 6 bases at J, with 4 bases between. Germline loops: CDR1 SGHAT, CDR2 FQDESV (reference sequence). The CDR3 totals 11 residues. CDR3 nucleotides: TGTGCCAGCAGCTTTACTGATACGCAGTATTTT. The encoded protein is CASSFTDTQYF.

The chain uses TRBV6-5 and TRBJ1-5, with 10 bases aligning to TRBD1. Looked up from germline, CDR1 is MNHEY and CDR2 is SVGAGI. J gave up 7 bases and V 6 bases, and 6 bases lay outside the gene matches. This CDR3 contains 14 residues. CDR3 bases: TGTGCCAGCAGATCGACAGGGGGCGGCCAGCCCCAGCATTTT. Translated, it gives CASRSTGGGQPQHF.

The CDR3 DNA is TGTGCCACCAGTCGTTATCCGGGACTAGATACCTACGAGCAGTACTTC. It is translated as CATSRYPGLDTYEQYF. This chain connects TRBV15 to TRBJ2-7; 8 bases line up with TRBD2. V shed 6 bases, J shed 2 bases, and the junction held 12 bases outside the gene matches. Germline assignment: CDR1 LNHNV and CDR2 YYDKDF (reference sequence). The CDR3 runs to 16 residues.

The V gene is TRBV6-6, the J gene TRBJ2-3, with TRBD2 as a possible D gene (6 bases). Trimming shortened V by 6 bases and J by 1 base, and 11 bases separated the two germline ends. Germline V gives CDR1 MNHNY, CDR2 SVGAGI (reference sequence). This CDR3 is built from 14 residues. This chain's CDR3 is CASRYVAGTDTQYF. DNA for the CDR3: TGTGCCAGCAGATATGTAGCGGGCACAGATACGCAGTATTTT.

The V gene is TRBV29-1, the J gene TRBJ1-2, with TRBD1 matching over 7 bases. Unmatched junction bases numbered 8, after V lost 6 bases and J lost 4 bases. Germline lookup yields CDR1 SQVTM and CDR2 ANQGSEA. The CDR3 runs 13 residues. This chain's CDR3 is CSVGGQRIYGYTF. CDR3 bases: TGCAGCGTGGGGGGACAGAGGATCTATGGCTACACCTTC.

J is TRBJ2-7 and V is TRBV7-6; TRBD1 aligns across 7 bases. The ends lost 3 bases at V and 1 base at J; junction bases unmatched: 3. The CDR3 length is 14 residues. Germline CDR1 and CDR2: SGHVS and FNYEAQ. CDR3 sequence: CASSLTGQSYEQYF. The CDR3 bases are TGTGCCAGCAGCTTGACAGGGCAATCCTACGAGCAGTACTTC.

The chain couples TRBV5-1 to TRBJ2-7; D is possibly TRBD1 (6 bases). Germline CDR1 reads SGHRS; CDR2 reads YFSETQ. The germline V and J ends were trimmed by 0 bases and 0 bases, with 10 bases remaining between them. The CDR3 is made up of 15 amino acids. The CDR3 protein is CASSLALGGSYEQYF. In DNA form, the CDR3 reads TGCGCCAGCAGCTTGGCTCTAGGGGGCTCCTACGAGCAGTACTTC.

The rearrangement joins TRBV9 to TRBJ2-3; 7 nucleotides align to TRBD1. Germline V gene lookup returns CDR1 SGDLS and CDR2 YYNGEE. After removal of 3 bases from V and 2 bases from J, the junction contained 3 bases not matched to a gene. The CDR3 runs 14 residues. CDR3: CASSDGTDTDTQYF. The CDR3, as DNA: TGTGCCAGCAGCGACGGGACAGACACAGATACGCAGTATTTT.